The TCR beta chain under discussion was sequenced for a study of blood T cells in healthy people across ages (dated by TCRdb to between 2014 and 2017). Regarding the research as a whole: In model experiments, template switching captured about one uniquely barcoded TCR beta cDNA molecule for every two T cells. The study analyzed two additional independent replicas of 1 million unique cDNA reads from the same blood draw for two donors, one aged 18 to 30 and one aged 80 or older. Donors were grouped into four age groups: young (average roughly 15 years), middle-aged (less than 40), aged (62) and long-lived (about 82). Donors of different ages were randomly distributed across sequencing lanes to avoid experimental bias. To track age-related changes in TCR beta repertoire diversity, the study relied on deep sequencing normalized with unique cDNA molecular identifiers. The study at large found these results: The long-lived group showed more naive CD4+ T cells, fewer expanded clones and increased TCR diversity than the aged group, suggesting age selection. There was a strong correlation between observed TCR beta diversity and the percentage of naive T cells measured by flow cytometry. Because donor CMV infection status was unknown, age-related changes in expanded clonotypes were potentially confounded. Total diversity estimates from one million sequenced T cells were considered lower bounds and underestimates. Observed TCR beta diversity per million T cells fell roughly linearly with age, and a significant reduction was already apparent by age about 43. Since profiling was done on bulk unsorted PBMCs, naive and antigen-experienced compartments could not be conclusively compared.

Systemically healthy Caucasian individuals from Russia, around 39 in total and aged about 6 to 95 years, were included as donors. Each donor gave roughly 11 milliliters of peripheral blood, drawn into EDTA-treated Vacutainer tubes. Ficoll-Paque density-gradient centrifugation was used to isolate PBMCs, with at least 7 million obtained per sample. Trizol reagent was used to extract total RNA from the PBMCs, yielding at least 5.5 micrograms per sample. For every donor, an aliquot of PBMCs went through flow cytometry to measure the percentages of naive CD45RAhigh/CD27high T cells. Library preparation used 5' RACE. Instrument on record: Illumina HiSeq 2500. A second PCR of roughly 7 to 11 cycles was run with a J-beta primer mix and a sample-barcoded 5' primer. A unique molecular identifier was introduced onto each TCR beta cDNA molecule by a template-switch 5' adaptor carrying 12 random nucleotides. At least 2.5 million CDR3-containing paired-end reads were obtained from each sample. First-strand cDNA was synthesized from all RNA with the Mint cDNA synthesis kit, primed by a TRBC-specific oligonucleotide. Following uracil-DNA glycosylase treatment, a first 18-cycle PCR with universal primers M1SS and BC2_uni_R was performed on all cDNA. As for how the authors treated the data: For normalization, 1 million high-quality reads, each with a distinct molecular identifier, were randomly selected from each sample. Instead of being binned into consensus sequences, reads that shared molecular identifiers were thrown out. MiTCR, with a Q25 quality threshold and the strictest error-elimination algorithm, was used for CDR3 identification, clonotype clustering and error correction. A nonparametric unseen species model with Euler transformation was used to estimate lower-bound total TCR beta diversity. TCRdb ran its own pipeline on the public reads, namely fastp trimming at Q25 and MiXCR clone calling, and kept in-frame beta chains. For every CDR3 protein sequence, its rows merge into one entry that carries the most common genes and DNA. These V and J calls derive from TCRdb rather than the authors' analysis. The sample table records hundreds of thousands of distinct CDR3 sequences; 29% of these occur just once. Around 16% of the sample goes to the ten largest clones.

About this clonotype: No antigen is known for it. The input lacks base qualities; no much larger clone sits a single base away.

Taken from cysteine to phenylalanine, the CDR3 has 14 residues. Only the CDR3 portion is preserved as DNA: 42 bases, with reading frame beginning at the first base. From a lookup of the germline V gene, CDR1 and CDR2 are WSHSY and SAAADI. Material: blood. The receptor's source is a woman of 80 years or more in good health. Rearrangement joined TRBV10-2 to TRBJ2-4; a weak D assignment points to TRBD1 (6 bases agree). The end of the DNA fits TRBJ2-7 better, so the J call may be wrong. This receptor carries the CDR3 CASSLGDNSYEQYF. The base sequence is TGCGCCAGCAGCTTGGGGGACAACAGCTACGAGCAGTACTTC.